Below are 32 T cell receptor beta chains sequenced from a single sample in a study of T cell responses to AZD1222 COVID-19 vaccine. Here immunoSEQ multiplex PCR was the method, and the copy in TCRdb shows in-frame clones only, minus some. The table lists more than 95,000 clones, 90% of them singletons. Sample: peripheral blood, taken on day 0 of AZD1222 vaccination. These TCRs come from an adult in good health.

The CDR3 DNA reads as TGTGCCAGCAGTGAAGTATTGGATGAGCAGTTCTTC. Translation: CASSEVLDEQFF. V usage is TRBV25-1 and J usage is TRBJ2-1; D is uncertain. This CDR3 spans 12 amino acids. CDR1 MGHDK and CDR2 SYGVNS come from the germline V gene. V was shortened by 2 bases and J by 8 bases, with 7 bases between the two germline ends. Complete variable domain (other parts from reference TRBV25-1 and TRBJ2-1): EADIYQTPRYLVIGTGKKITLECSQTMGHDKMYWYQQDPGMELHLIHYSYGVNSTEKGDLSSESTVSRIRTEHFPLTLESARPSHTSQYLCASSEVLDEQFFGPGTRLTVL.

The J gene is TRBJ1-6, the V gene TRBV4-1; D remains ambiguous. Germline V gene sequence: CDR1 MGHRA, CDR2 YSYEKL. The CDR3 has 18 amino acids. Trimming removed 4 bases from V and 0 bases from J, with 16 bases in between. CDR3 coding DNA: TGCGCCAGCAGCCTCCGGGAGGCGACGAGCTCCTATAATTCACCCCTCCACTTT. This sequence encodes CASSLREATSSYNSPLHF.

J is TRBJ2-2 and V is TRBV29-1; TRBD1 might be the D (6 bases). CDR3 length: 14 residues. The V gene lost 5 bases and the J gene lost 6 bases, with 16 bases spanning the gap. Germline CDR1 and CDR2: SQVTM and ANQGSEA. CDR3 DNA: TGCAGCGTTCCGGTACAGGGTCGATCCGGGGAGCTGTTTTTT. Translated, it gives CSVPVQGRSGELFF.

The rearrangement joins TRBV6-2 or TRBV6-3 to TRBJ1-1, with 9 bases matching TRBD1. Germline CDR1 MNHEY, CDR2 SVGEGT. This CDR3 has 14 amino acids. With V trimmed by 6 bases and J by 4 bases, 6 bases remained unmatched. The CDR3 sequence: CASSSGQGITEAFF. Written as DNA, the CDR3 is TGTGCCAGCAGCTCTGGACAGGGGATCACTGAAGCTTTCTTT.

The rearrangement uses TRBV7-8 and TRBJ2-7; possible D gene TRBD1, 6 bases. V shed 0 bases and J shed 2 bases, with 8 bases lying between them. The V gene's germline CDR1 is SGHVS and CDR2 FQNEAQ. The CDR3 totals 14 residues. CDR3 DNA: TGTGCCAGCAGCTTAGCAGAGGGGGCCTACGAGCAGTACTTC. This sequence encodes CASSLAEGAYEQYF.

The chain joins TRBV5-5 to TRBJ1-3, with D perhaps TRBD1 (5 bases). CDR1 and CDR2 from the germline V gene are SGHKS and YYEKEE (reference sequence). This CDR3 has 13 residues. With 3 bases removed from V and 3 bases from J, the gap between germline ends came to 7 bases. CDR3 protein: CASSSGGGNTIYF. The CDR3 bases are TGTGCCAGCAGCTCCGGGGGTGGAAACACCATATATTTT. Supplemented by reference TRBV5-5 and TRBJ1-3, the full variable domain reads DAGVTQSPTHLIKTRGQQVTLRCSPISGHKSVSWYQQVLGQGPQFIFQYYEKEERGRGNFPDRFSARQFPNYSSELNVNALLLGDSALYLCASSSGGGNTIYFGEGSWLTVV.

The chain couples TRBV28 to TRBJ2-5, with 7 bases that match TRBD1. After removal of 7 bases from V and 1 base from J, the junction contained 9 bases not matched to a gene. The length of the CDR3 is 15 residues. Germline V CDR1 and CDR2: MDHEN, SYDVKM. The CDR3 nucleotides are TGTGCCAGCACCTCCGACAGGGAAGCCCAAGAGACCCAGTACTTC. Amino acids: CASTSDREAQETQYF.

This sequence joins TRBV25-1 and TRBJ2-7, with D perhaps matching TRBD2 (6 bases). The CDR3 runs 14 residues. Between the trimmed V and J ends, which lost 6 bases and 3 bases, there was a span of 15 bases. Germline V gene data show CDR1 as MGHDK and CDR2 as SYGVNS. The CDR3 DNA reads TGTGCCAGCAGAGATGCGGGGCAAAACTACGAGCAGTACTTC. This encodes CASRDAGQNYEQYF.

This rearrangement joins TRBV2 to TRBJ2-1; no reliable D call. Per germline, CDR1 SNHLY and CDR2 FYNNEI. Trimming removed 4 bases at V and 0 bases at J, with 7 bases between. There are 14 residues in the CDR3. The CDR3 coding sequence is TGTGCCAGCAGTGTAGAGAGCTCCTACAATGAGCAGTTCTTC. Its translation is CASSVESSYNEQFF.

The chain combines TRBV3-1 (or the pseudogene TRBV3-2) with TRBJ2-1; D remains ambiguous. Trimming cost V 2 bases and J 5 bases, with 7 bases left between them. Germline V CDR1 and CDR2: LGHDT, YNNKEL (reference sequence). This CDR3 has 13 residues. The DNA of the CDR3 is TGTGCCAGCAGCCAAACGGAAAACAATGAGCAGTTCTTC. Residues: CASSQTENNEQFF.

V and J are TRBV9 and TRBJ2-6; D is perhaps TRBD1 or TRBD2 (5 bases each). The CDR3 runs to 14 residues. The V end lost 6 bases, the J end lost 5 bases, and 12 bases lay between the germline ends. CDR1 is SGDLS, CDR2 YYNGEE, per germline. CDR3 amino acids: CASTSGARANVLTF. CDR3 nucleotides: TGTGCCAGCACGTCCGGGGCTCGGGCCAACGTCCTGACTTTC.

This CDR3 reads CATRPGQVNSPLHF. Here the CDR3 DNA reads TGTGCCACCCGACCGGGACAGGTTAATTCACCCCTCCACTTT. This sequence joins TRBV2 and TRBJ1-6; 8 bases agree with TRBD1. The CDR3 extends over 14 amino acids. CDR1 SNHLY and CDR2 FYNNEI come from the germline V gene. The J segment lost 6 bases and the V segment lost 10 bases, leaving 8 bases of the junction unmatched.

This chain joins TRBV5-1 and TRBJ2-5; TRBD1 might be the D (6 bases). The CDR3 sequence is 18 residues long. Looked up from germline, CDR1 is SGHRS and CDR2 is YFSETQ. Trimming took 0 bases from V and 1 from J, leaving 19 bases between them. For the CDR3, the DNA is TGCGCCAGCAGCTTGGTTCCCGTTGGCAGGGGTGGCCAAGAGACCCAGTACTTC. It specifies CASSLVPVGRGGQETQYF.

The CDR3 bases are TGTGCCAGCAGCTTAGGCCTGACGGGTACGCAGTATTTT. Translating it yields CASSLGLTGTQYF. This chain joins TRBV7-2 and TRBJ2-3; D is unclear. Trimming shortened V by 1 base and J by 8 bases, and 10 bases separated the two germline ends. The CDR3 runs 13 residues. In germline, CDR1 is SGHTA, CDR2 FQGNSA.

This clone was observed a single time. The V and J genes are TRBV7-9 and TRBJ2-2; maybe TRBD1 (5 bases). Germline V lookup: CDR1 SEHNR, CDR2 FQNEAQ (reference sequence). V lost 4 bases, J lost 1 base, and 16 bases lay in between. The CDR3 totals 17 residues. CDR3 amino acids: CASSYLESGWNTGELFF. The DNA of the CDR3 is TGTGCCAGCAGCTACTTAGAATCAGGGTGGAACACCGGGGAGCTGTTTTTT.

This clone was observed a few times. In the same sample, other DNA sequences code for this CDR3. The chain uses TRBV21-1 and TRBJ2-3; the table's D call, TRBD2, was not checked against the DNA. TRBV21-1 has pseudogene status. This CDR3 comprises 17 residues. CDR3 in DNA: TGTGCCAGCAGCAAAGGCGGGACTAGCAGATTCACAGATACGCAGTATTTT. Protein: CASSKGGTSRFTDTQYF.

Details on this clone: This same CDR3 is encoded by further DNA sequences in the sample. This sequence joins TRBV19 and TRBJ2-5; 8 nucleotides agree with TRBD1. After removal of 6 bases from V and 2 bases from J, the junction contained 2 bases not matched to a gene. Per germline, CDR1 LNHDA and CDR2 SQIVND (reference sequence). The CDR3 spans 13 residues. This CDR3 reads CASSGTGQETQYF. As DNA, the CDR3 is TGTGCCAGTAGCGGGACAGGTCAAGAGACCCAGTACTTC.

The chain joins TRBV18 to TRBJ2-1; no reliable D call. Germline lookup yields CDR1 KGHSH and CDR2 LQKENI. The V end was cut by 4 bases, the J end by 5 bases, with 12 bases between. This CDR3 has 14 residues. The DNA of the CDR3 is TGTGCCAGCTCACTGTCCGGCGGAAACAATGAGCAGTTCTTC. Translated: CASSLSGGNNEQFF.

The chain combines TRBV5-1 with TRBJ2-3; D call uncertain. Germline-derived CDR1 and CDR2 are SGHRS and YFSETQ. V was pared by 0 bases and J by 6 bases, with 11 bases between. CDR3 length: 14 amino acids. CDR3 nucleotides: TGCGCCAGCAGCTTGGGGCTCCCCGTGGATACGCAGTATTTT. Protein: CASSLGLPVDTQYF.

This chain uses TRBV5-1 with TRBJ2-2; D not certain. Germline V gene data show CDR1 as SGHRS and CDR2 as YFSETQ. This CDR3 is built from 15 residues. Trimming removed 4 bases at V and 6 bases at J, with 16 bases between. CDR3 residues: CASSLDGGAPGELFF. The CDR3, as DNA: TGCGCCAGCAGCCTGGACGGCGGTGCCCCCGGGGAGCTGTTTTTT.

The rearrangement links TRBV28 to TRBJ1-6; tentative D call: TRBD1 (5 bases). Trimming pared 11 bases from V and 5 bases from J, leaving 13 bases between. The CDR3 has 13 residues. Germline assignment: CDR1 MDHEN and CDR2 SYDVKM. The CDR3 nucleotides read TGTGCCGGCGGCCAGGGACATAATTCACCCCTCCACTTT. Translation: CAGGQGHNSPLHF.

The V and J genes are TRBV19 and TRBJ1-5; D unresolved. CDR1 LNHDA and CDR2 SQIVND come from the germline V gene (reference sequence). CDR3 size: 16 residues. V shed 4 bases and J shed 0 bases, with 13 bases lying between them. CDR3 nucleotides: TGTGCCAGTAGTACCGTAAGACTTATTAGCAATCAGCCCCAGCATTTT. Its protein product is CASSTVRLISNQPQHF.

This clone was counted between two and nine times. CDR3 loop: CASSQLAGGNNEQFF. The CDR3 DNA is TGTGCCAGCAGTCAACTAGCGGGAGGCAACAATGAGCAGTTCTTC. This chain uses TRBV3-1 (or the pseudogene TRBV3-2) with TRBJ2-1, with 12 bases that match TRBD2. The trim removed 6 bases at V and 5 bases at J, leaving 5 bases unmatched. Germline values: CDR1 LGHDT, CDR2 YNNKEL (reference sequence). This CDR3 has 15 amino acids.

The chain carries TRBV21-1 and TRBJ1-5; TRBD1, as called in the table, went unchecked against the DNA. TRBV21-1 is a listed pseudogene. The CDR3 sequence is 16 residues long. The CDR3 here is CASSKRQGGSNQPQHF. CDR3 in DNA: TGTGCCAGCAGCAAAAGGCAGGGGGGTAGCAATCAGCCCCAGCATTTT.

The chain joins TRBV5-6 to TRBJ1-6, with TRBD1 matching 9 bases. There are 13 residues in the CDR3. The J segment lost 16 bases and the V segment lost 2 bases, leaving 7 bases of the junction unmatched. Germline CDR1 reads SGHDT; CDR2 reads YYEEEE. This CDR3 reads CASSLQGANLLHF. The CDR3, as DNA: TGTGCCAGCAGCTTACAGGGGGCTAATTTACTCCACTTT.

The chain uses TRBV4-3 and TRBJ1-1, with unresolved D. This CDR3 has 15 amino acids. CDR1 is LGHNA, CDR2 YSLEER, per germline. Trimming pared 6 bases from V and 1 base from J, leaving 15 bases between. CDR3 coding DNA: TGCGCCAGCAGTCCCCACGAGGGTGCGAACACTGAAGCTTTCTTT. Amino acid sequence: CASSPHEGANTEAFF.

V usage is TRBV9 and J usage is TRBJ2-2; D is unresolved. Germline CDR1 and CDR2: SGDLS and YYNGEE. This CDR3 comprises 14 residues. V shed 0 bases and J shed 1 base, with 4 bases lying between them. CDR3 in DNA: TGTGCCAGCAGCGTAGTAAGGAACACCGGGGAGCTGTTTTTT. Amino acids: CASSVVRNTGELFF.

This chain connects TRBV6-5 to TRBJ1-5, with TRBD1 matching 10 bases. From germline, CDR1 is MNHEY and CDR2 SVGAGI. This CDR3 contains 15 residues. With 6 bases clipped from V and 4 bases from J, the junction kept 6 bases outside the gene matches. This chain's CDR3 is CASRDRDRGNQPQHF. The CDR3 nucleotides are TGTGCCAGCAGGGACCGGGACAGGGGAAATCAGCCCCAGCATTTT.

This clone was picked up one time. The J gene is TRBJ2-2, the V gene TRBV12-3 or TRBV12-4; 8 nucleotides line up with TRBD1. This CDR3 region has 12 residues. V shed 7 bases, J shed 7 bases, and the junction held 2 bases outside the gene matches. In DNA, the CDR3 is TGTGCCAGCACGGACAGGGACGGGGAGCTGTTTTTT. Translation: CASTDRDGELFF.

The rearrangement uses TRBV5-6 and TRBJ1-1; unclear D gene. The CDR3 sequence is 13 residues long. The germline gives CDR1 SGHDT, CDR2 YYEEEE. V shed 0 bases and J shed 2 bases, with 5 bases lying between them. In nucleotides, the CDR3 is TGTGCCAGCAGCTTGGCAGGAAACACTGAAGCTTTCTTT. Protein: CASSLAGNTEAFF.

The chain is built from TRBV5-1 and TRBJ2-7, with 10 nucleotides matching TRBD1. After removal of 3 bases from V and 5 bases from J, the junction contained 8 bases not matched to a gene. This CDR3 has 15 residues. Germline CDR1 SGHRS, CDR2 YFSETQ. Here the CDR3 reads CASSSGTGDLHEQYF. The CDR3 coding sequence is TGCGCCAGCAGCTCCGGGACAGGGGATCTCCACGAGCAGTACTTC.

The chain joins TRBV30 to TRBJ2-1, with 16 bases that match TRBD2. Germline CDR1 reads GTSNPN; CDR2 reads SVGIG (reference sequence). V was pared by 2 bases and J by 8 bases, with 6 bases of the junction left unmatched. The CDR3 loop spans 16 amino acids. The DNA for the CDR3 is TGTGCCTGGAGTCGGGGACTAGCGGGAGGGCCCCATGAGCAGTTCTTC. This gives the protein CAWSRGLAGGPHEQFF.